The sequence of this TCR beta chain was determined in a study of T cells in Graves' hyperthyroidism and ophthalmopathy (dated by TCRdb to 2018 to 2020). Regarding the study in general: Peripheral blood samples were taken at the time of initial diagnosis, prior to any treatment. According to the paper, TCR Vbeta CDR3 sequencing was carried out on approximately 140 peripheral blood samples, which came from under 50 ophthalmopathy, approximately 72 hyperthyroidism and about 17 progressor patients. Prospective prediction of ophthalmopathy was tested in an independent validation cohort consisting of under 20 hyperthyroidism patients and approximately 16 patients who later progressed to ophthalmopathy. Thyroid tissue and blood T-cell repertoires from six or seven Graves' hyperthyroidism patients were also compared in the study. To identify distinguishing TCR V-J signatures, a discovery cohort of about 95 patients was used, comprising 40 to 45 with Graves' ophthalmopathy and approximately 58 with stable Graves' hyperthyroidism. After blood sampling, hyperthyroidism patients were treated with methimazole at a starting dose of 30 mg daily, and ophthalmopathy patients were treated with high-dose intravenous methylprednisolone. The approximately 90 discovery patients were randomly split 7:3 into training and test sets. Broad study findings and their caveats: No statistical method was used to set the sample size in advance, and investigators knew the group allocation. In cross-validation, a model built on a 13 V-J signature told ophthalmopathy apart from stable hyperthyroidism with approximately 91% sensitivity and about 81% specificity, and in testing the same model reached 80%/75%. During validation, the model predicted progression to ophthalmopathy a median of around 6 months ahead of onset, with just under 71% sensitivity and almost 75% specificity. Blood samples also contained most of the expanded thyroid clonotypes (frequency above 0.001), which suggests that blood repertoires may reflect thyroid immune responses.

There are a few counts of this clonotype. Its antigen specificity is not known. The input lacks base qualities; no much larger clone sits a single base away. A patient counted as having stable Graves' hyperthyroidism if no progression to ophthalmopathy occurred over 18 months of follow-up. Hyperthyroidism patients were newly diagnosed, with disease duration under 2 months, and aged 18 to 65 years. Patients with uncontrolled infections, other autoimmune diseases, pregnancy or lactation were excluded. Clinical symptoms, serum thyroxine and TRAb, thyroid ultrasound, and orbital computed tomography formed the basis for the diagnoses. PBMCs were separated from 10 ml of fresh peripheral blood using Ficoll-Paque density gradient centrifugation. Trizol reagent was used to extract total RNA, and RNA quality was then checked on an Agilent 2100 Bioanalyzer. Amplification of TCR beta CDR3 regions was carried out from RNA transcripts. The TCR CDR3 was subjected to a first round of RT-PCR using the HTBI primer set and the Qiagen OneStep RT-PCR kit. Libraries were constructed in a second round of multiplex PCR, after which size selection and purification were carried out. The libraries were sequenced on an Illumina HiSeq2000 using paired-end 100 bp reads. As for the original processing: SOAPnuke was used to process the raw data, with reads discarded if the reads contained adapters or uncalled bases, had a mean Phred below 15, or lacked an exact constant-primer or identifier match. High-quality paired reads were merged using COPE v1.2.5, and each unique nucleotide sequence was defined as a clonotype. Clonotypes were aligned to IMGT TRBV, TRBD and TRBJ reference segments using MiTCR v1.1. Only V-J combinations with frequency above 0.0001, covering about 99% of repertoires, were analysed. The TCS score was defined as the ratio of F50 (clonal expansion) to E x V (chaos), calculated using BLOSUM62-based TCRdist between CDR3 peptides within each V-J. Welch's t-statistics and random forest reduced roughly 540 V-J features to roughly 13, which were used in a naive Bayes classifier (R e1071). The raw public data were reprocessed by TCRdb itself: fastp quality trimming at Q25, MiXCR clonotype calling, in-frame beta chains only. CDR3 protein sequences are deduplicated, and each keeps its most common genes and DNA. TCRdb assigned the V and J calls; the authors' analysis was not used. This sample comprises around 500,000 distinct CDR3 sequences, roughly 15% of them detected only once. The leading ten clones occupy 14% of the sample.

This TCR was recovered from a woman in her thirties or forties with Graves' hyperthyroidism. Specimen: blood.

The CDR3 protein: CASINYQGKNGYTF. The DNA is TGTGCCAGCATCAACTACCAGGGCAAGAATGGCTACACCTTC. The V gene is TRBV28 and the J gene is TRBJ1-2; tentative D gene TRBD1, with 5 bases matching. Including the terminal cysteine and phenylalanine, the CDR3 comprises 14 residues. The only DNA kept is the CDR3, 42 bases in frame from the first base. Trimming takes 7 bases from V and 6 bases from J, and the germline ends sit 18 bases apart. CDR1 and CDR2 are read off the germline V gene as MDHEN and SYDVKM.